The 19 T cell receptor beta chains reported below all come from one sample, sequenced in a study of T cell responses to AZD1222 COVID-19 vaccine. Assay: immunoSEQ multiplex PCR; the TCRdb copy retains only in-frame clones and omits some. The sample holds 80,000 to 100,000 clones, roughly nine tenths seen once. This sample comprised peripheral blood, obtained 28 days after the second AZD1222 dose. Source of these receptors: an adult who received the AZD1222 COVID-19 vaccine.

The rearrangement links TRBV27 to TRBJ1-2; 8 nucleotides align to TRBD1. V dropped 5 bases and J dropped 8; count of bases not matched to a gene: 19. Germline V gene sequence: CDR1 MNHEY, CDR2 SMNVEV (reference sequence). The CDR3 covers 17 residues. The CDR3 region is CASSPQGGSLQIRGYTF. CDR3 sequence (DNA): TGTGCCAGCAGTCCACAGGGGGGTTCCCTCCAAATAAGGGGCTACACCTTC.

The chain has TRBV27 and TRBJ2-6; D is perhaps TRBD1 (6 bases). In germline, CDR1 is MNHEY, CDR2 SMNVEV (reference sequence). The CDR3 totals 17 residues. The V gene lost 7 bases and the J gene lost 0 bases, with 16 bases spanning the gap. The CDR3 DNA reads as TGTGCCAGCACATGGGGGCTTAACCCCTCTGGGGCCAACGTCCTGACTTTC. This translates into CASTWGLNPSGANVLTF.

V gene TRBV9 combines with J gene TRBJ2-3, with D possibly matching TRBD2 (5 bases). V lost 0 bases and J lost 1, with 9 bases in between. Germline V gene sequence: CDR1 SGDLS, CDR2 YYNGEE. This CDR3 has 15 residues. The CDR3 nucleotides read TGTGCCAGCAGCGTAGAACGGACTGGCACAGATACGCAGTATTTT. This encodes CASSVERTGTDTQYF.

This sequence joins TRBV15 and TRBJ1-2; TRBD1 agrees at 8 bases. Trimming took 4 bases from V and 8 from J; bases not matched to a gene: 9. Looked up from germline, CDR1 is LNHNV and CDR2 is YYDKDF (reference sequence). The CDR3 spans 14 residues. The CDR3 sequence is CATSTRTGSGGYTF. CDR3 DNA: TGTGCCACCAGCACCAGGACAGGGTCCGGAGGCTACACCTTC.

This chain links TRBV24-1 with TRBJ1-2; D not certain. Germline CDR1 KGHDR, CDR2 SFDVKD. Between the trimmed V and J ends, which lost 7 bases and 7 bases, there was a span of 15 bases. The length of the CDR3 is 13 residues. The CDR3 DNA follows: TGTGCCACCAGGCCATCAGGTGTAGGTGGCTACACCTTC. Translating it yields CATRPSGVGGYTF.

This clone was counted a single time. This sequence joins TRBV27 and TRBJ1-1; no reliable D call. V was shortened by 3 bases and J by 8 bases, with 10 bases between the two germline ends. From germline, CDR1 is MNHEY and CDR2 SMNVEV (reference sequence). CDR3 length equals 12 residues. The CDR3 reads CASSFSFGEAFF. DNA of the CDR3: TGTGCCAGCAGTTTTTCCTTCGGGGAAGCTTTCTTT.

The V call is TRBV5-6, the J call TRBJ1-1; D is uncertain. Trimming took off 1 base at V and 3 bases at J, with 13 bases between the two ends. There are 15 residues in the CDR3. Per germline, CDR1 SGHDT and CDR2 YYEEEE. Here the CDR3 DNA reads TGTGCCAGCAGCTTGTTTACGGGCCGGGACACTGAAGCTTTCTTT. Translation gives CASSLFTGRDTEAFF.

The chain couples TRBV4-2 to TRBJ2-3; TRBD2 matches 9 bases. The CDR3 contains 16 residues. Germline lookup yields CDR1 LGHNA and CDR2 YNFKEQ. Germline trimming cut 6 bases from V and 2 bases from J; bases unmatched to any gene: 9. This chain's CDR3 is CASRPSKRGATDTQYF. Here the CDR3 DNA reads TGTGCCAGCAGACCATCCAAGCGGGGGGCCACAGATACGCAGTATTTT.

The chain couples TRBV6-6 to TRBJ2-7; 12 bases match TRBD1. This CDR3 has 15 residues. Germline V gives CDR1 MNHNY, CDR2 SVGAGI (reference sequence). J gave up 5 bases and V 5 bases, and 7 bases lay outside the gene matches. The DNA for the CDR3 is TGTGCCAGCAGTCGATCCGGGACAGGGGGCCACGAGCAGTACTTC. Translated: CASSRSGTGGHEQYF.

This CDR3 reads CASSESWGYGYTF. CDR3 bases: TGTGCCAGCAGTGAATCGTGGGGCTATGGCTACACCTTC. This chain connects TRBV25-1 to TRBJ1-2; no firm D call. There are 13 residues in the CDR3. Trimming removed 1 base from V and 4 bases from J, with 7 bases in between. Germline V gene data show CDR1 as MGHDK and CDR2 as SYGVNS.

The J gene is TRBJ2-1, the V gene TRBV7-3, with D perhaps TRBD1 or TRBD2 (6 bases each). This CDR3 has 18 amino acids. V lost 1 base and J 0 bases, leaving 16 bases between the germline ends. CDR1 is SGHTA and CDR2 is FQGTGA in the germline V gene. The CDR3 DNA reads TGTGCCAGCAGCTTAAATCACGGGGGCCCACTCTCCTACAATGAGCAGTTCTTC. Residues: CASSLNHGGPLSYNEQFF.

This CDR3 is CARSARQPTTNEKLFF. As DNA, the CDR3 is TGTGCCAGATCCGCAAGACAACCGACAACTAATGAAAAACTGTTTTTT. The chain combines TRBV9 with TRBJ1-4; D gene ambiguous. CDR1 and CDR2 (germline): SGDLS, YYNGEE. The CDR3 is made up of 16 amino acids. V dropped 8 bases and J dropped 0 bases, with 17 bases sitting between them.

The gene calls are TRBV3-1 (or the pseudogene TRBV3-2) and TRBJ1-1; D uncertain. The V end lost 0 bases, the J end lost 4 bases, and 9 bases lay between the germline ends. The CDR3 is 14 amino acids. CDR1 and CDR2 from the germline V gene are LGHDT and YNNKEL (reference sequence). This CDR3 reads CASSQEAQSTEAFF. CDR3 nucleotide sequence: TGTGCCAGCAGCCAAGAAGCCCAGTCCACTGAAGCTTTCTTT.

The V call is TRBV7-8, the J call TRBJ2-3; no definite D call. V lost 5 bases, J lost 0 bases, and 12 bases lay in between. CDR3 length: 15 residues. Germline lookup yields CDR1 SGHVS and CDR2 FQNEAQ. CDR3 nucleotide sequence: TGTGCCAGCAGCCCAGGTCTTTTTAGCACAGATACGCAGTATTTT. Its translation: CASSPGLFSTDTQYF. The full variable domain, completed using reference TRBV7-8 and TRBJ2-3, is GAGVSQSPRYKVAKRGQDVALRCDPISGHVSLFWYQQALGQGPEFLTYFQNEAQLDKSGLPSDRFFAERPEGSVSTLKIQRTQQEDSAVYLCASSPGLFSTDTQYFGPGTRLTVL.

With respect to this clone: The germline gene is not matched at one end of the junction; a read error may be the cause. CDR3 sequence: CASSQTGGGELF. CDR3 bases: TGTGCCAGCAGCCAAACAGGGGGCGGAGAACTCTTT. The V gene is TRBV3-1 (or the pseudogene TRBV3-2), the J gene TRBJ1-1; 9 bases align to TRBD1. Germline CDR1 LGHDT, CDR2 YNNKEL (reference sequence). CDR3 length: 12 residues.

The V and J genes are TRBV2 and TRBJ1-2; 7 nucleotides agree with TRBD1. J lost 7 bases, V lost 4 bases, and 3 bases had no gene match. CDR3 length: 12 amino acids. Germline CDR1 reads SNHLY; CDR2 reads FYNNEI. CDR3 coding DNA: TGTGCCAGCAGTGCGGGGACAGTTGGCTACACCTTC. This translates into CASSAGTVGYTF.

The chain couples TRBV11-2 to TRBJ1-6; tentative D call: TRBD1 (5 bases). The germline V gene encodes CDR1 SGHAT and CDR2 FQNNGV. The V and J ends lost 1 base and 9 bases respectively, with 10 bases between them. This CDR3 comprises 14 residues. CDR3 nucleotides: TGTGCCAGCAGCTTAGGAGGGGTGACTTCACCCCTCCACTTT. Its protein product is CASSLGGVTSPLHF.

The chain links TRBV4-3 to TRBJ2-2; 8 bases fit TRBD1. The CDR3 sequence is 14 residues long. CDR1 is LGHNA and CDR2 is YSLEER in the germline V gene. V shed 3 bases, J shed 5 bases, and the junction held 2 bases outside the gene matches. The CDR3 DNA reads TGCGCCAGCAGCCACGGACAGGGTACCGGGGAGCTGTTTTTT. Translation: CASSHGQGTGELFF.

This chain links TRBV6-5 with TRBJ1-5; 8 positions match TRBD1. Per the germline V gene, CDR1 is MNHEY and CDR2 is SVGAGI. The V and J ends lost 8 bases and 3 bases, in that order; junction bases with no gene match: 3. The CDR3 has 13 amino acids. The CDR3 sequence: CASRTGNNQPQHF. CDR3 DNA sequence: TGTGCCAGCCGGACAGGGAACAATCAGCCCCAGCATTTT.